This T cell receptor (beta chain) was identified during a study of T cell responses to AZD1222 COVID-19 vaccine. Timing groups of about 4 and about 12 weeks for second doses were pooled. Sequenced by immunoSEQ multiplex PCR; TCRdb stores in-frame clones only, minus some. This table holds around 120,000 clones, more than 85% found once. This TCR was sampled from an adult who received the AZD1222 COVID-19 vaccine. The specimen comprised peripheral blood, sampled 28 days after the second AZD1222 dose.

CDR3 sequence: CASSLGGLYNSPLHF. The CDR3 DNA reads TGTGCCAGCAGCTTGGGGGGCCTCTATAATTCACCCCTCCACTTT. The chain couples TRBV7-2 to TRBJ1-6; a possible D gene is TRBD1 (6 bases). Per the germline V gene, CDR1 is SGHTA and CDR2 is FQGNSA. Trimming took 3 bases from V and 3 from J, leaving 9 bases between them. This CDR3 is 15 amino acids long.